This TCR beta chain is drawn from a study of T cell responses to AZD1222 COVID-19 vaccine. The study, taken as a whole, reports: Breadth and depth of Spike-specific TCRs rose after two AZD1222 doses. Clonal diversity was possibly underestimated; the donors were predominantly white British and more often female. It was only a handful of AZD1222 recipients who were seropositive at baseline.

The CDR3 is 17 amino acids. V dropped 4 bases and J dropped 0; count of bases not matched to a gene: 11. Per germline, CDR1 SGHRS and CDR2 YFSETQ. With regard to this clone: As yet, its antigen is unknown.

Generated by immunoSEQ multiplex PCR, the TCRdb table keeps only in-frame clones and is missing some. Among approximately 140,000 clones listed, 82% were seen once. Sequences were derived from peripheral blood, sampled on day 0 of MenACWY control vaccination. This receptor was taken from an adult in good health. The chain links TRBV5-1 to TRBJ2-3; TRBD1 aligns across 7 bases. CDR3 DNA: TGCGCCAGCAGCGACCCAGAGGGACAGAGGAGCACAGATACGCAGTATTTT. Amino acids: CASSDPEGQRSTDTQYF.